This TCR beta chain was captured by sequencing in a study of cytomegalovirus exposure and HLA in healthy donors. The PCR was carried out with 60 Vbeta primers and 13 Jbeta primers. The data were produced by immunoSEQ multiplex PCR, yet TCRdb's version contains in-frame clones alone and is incomplete. The profile shows some 130,000 clones, 63% of them singletons. Sequenced input: PBMCs. This receptor was obtained from a man aged 40-49 years in good health and CMV-seropositive.

The chain's CDR3 is CASSLGERGLTYEQYF. The CDR3, as DNA: TGTGCCAGCAGCTTAGGTGAAAGGGGGCTTACCTACGAGCAGTACTTC. V and J are TRBV7-8 and TRBJ2-7; 7 positions agree with TRBD1. Per the germline V gene, CDR1 is SGHVS and CDR2 is FQNEAQ. The CDR3 loop spans 16 amino acids. V was pared by 1 base and J by 2 bases, with 8 bases of the junction left unmatched.